Reported below is one T cell receptor (beta chain). Germline-derived CDR1 and CDR2 are MDHEN and SYDVKM. J lost 10 bases, V lost 5 bases, and 16 bases had no gene match. The CDR3 has 17 amino acids. The source of the sample is a study of blood T cell repertoires in COVID-19. Study-level background: Sample material is recorded as cDNA or gDNA derived from T cells, B-cell-depleted T cells, or PBMCs.

TCRdb's table, derived via immunoSEQ multiplex PCR, lists solely in-frame clones and lacks some. The sample yields 200,000 or so clones, 70% to 90% seen once. The sequencing input was peripheral blood. The origin of this receptor is a middle-aged woman who had recovered from COVID-19. The chain combines TRBV28 with TRBJ1-4; the match to TRBD1 covers 10 bases. The CDR3 DNA reads TGTGCCAGCAGTCCCCCGGGTCCCGGACAGGGGGACGGAAAACTGTTTTTT. As protein: CASSPPGPGQGDGKLFF. Full variable domain (missing parts from reference TRBV28 and TRBJ1-4): DVKVTQSSRYLVKRTGEKVFLECVQDMDHENMFWYRQDPGLGLRLIYFSYDVKMKEKGDIPEGYSVSREKKERFSLILESASTNQTSMYLCASSPPGPGQGDGKLFFGSGTQLSVL.